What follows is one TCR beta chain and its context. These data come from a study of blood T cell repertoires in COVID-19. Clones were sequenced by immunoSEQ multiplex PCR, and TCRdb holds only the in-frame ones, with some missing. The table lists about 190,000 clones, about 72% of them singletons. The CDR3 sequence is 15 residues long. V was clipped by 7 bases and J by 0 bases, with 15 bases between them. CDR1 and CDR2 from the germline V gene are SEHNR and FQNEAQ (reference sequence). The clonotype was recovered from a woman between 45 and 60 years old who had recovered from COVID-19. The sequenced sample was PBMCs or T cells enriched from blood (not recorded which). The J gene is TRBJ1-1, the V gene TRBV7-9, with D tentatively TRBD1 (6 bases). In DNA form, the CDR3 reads TGTGCCAGCACGCTAGGGGGTTCGGTGAACACTGAAGCTTTCTTT. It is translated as CASTLGGSVNTEAFF.